A single sample gave rise to the 16 T cell receptor beta chains below, sequenced in a study of T cell changes during pregnancy in multiple sclerosis. Using immunoSEQ multiplex PCR, the repertoire was profiled, and TCRdb retains in-frame clones only, with some absent. The data show around 56,000 clones, less than 90% seen once. The sample consisted of CD4+ T cells from peripheral blood mononuclear cells, taken in the third trimester of pregnancy. The receptors originated from a female donor with multiple sclerosis, enrolled in a pregnancy study.

The genes are TRBV2 and TRBJ1-1; D possibly corresponds to TRBD1 (5 bases). The V end lost 6 bases, the J end lost 6 bases, and 20 bases lay between the germline ends. This CDR3 contains 15 residues. CDR1 and CDR2 from the germline V gene are SNHLY and FYNNEI. The CDR3 loop is CASSGRGSLGAEAFF. The CDR3 nucleotides read TGTGCCAGCAGCGGTCGGGGGAGCTTAGGGGCTGAAGCTTTCTTT. Variable domain in full (rest from reference TRBV2 and TRBJ1-1): EPEVTQTPSHQVTQMGQEVILRCVPISNHLYFYWYRQILGQKVEFLVSFYNNEISEKSEIFDDQFSVERPDGSNFTLKIRSTKLEDSAMYFCASSGRGSLGAEAFFGQGTRLTVV.

This sequence joins TRBV7-2 and TRBJ2-1; 12 positions agree with TRBD2. Germline CDR1 SGHTA, CDR2 FQGNSA. Trimming removed 5 bases from V and 5 bases from J; junction bases left unmatched: 1. There are 14 residues in the CDR3. The CDR3 protein is CASSRTSGDNEQFF. The CDR3 nucleotides read TGTGCCAGCAGCAGGACTAGCGGGGACAATGAGCAGTTCTTC.

The chain couples TRBV9 to TRBJ2-3, with 7 positions matching TRBD1. This CDR3 comprises 16 residues. The V and J ends lost 0 bases and 3 bases, in that order; junction bases with no gene match: 7. Germline CDR1 is SGDLS and CDR2 is YYNGEE. CDR3 sequence (DNA): TGTGCCAGCAGCGTAGTGGGACAGTTGGCTACAGATACGCAGTATTTT. Translation: CASSVVGQLATDTQYF.

CDR3 protein: CASSEVEGGDGYTF. As DNA, the CDR3 is TGTGCCAGCAGTGAAGTGGAAGGGGGCGACGGCTACACCTTC. The chain employs TRBV6-1 and TRBJ1-2, with 7 bases fitting TRBD1. Germline V lookup: CDR1 MNHNS, CDR2 SASEGT. V lost 1 base, J lost 8 bases, and 7 bases stayed unmatched. The CDR3 spans 14 residues.

The rearrangement uses TRBV19 and TRBJ1-2; the D gene is possibly TRBD1 (5 bases). This CDR3 has 15 residues. Looked up from germline, CDR1 is LNHDA and CDR2 is SQIVND (reference sequence). V lost 3 bases to trimming and J lost 3 bases, with 14 bases between them. CDR3 region: CASSIDGRDYYGYTF. In DNA form, the CDR3 reads TGTGCCAGTAGTATTGACGGCAGGGACTACTATGGCTACACCTTC.

The rearrangement joins TRBV6-5 to TRBJ2-7; the match to TRBD2 covers 10 bases. CDR1 MNHEY and CDR2 SVGAGI come from the germline V gene. The J segment lost 3 bases and the V segment lost 2 bases, leaving 7 bases of the junction unmatched. The CDR3 length is 16 residues. CDR3 sequence reads: CASSYPKSSGSYEQYF. CDR3 nucleotide sequence: TGTGCCAGCAGTTACCCCAAATCTAGCGGGAGCTACGAGCAGTACTTC.

The chain carries TRBV5-1 and TRBJ2-2; D is unclear. The V gene's germline CDR1 is SGHRS and CDR2 YFSETQ. The length of the CDR3 is 11 residues. V was shortened by 2 bases and J by 6 bases, with 2 bases between the two germline ends. Here the CDR3 DNA reads TGCGCCAGCAGCTTCGCCGGGGAGCTGTTTTTT. As protein: CASSFAGELFF.

The gene calls are TRBV6-5 and TRBJ2-7; TRBD1 is a possible D gene (6 bases). Deletions cut 8 bases from V and 4 bases from J, with 18 bases between. Germline V gene lookup returns CDR1 MNHEY and CDR2 SVGAGI. The CDR3 contains 14 residues. The CDR3 spells CASSRGQGPYEQYF. The CDR3 DNA is TGTGCCAGCTCAAGGGGCCAGGGGCCTTACGAGCAGTACTTC.

This rearrangement joins TRBV9 to TRBJ1-4, with TRBD1 as a possible D gene (6 bases). The CDR3 spans 12 residues. Trimming shortened V by 4 bases and J by 14 bases, and 15 bases separated the two germline ends. CDR1 is SGDLS and CDR2 is YYNGEE in the germline V gene. Written as DNA, the CDR3 is TGTGCCAGCAGCTCACCAGGGGACCAGCTGTTTTTT. Encoded protein: CASSSPGDQLFF.

This chain connects TRBV6-5 to TRBJ2-7; 7 bases fit TRBD1. V shed 0 bases, J shed 6 bases, and the junction held 2 bases outside the gene matches. This CDR3 region has 13 residues. CDR1 is MNHEY, CDR2 SVGAGI, per germline. The CDR3 is CASSYSRGREQYF. Here the CDR3 DNA reads TGTGCCAGCAGTTACTCGAGGGGGCGCGAGCAGTACTTC.

The chain couples TRBV4-1 to TRBJ2-1, with D maybe TRBD2 (5 bases). The CDR3 has 15 residues. The germline V gene has CDR1 MGHRA and CDR2 YSYEKL. Trimming took off 0 bases at V and 10 bases at J, with 16 bases between the two ends. Here the CDR3 reads CASSQEDSITGEQFF. CDR3 nucleotide sequence: TGCGCCAGCAGCCAAGAAGACTCAATCACGGGGGAGCAGTTCTTC.

The chain carries TRBV30 and TRBJ1-4; D call uncertain. With 6 bases removed from V and 5 bases from J, the gap between germline ends came to 13 bases. The CDR3 runs to 13 residues. In germline, CDR1 is GTSNPN, CDR2 SVGIG (reference sequence). CDR3 amino acids: CACPWEENEKLFF. CDR3 DNA sequence: TGTGCCTGCCCGTGGGAGGAGAATGAAAAACTGTTTTTT. Full variable domain (remainder filled in from reference TRBV30 and TRBJ1-4): SQTIHQWPATLVQPVGSPLSLECTVEGTSNPNLYWYRQAAGRGLQLLFYSVGIGQISSEVPQNLSASRPQDRQFILSSKKLLLSDSGFYLCACPWEENEKLFFGSGTQLSVL.

The gene calls are TRBV19 and TRBJ2-1; possibly TRBD1 for D (6 bases). Germline V gene data show CDR1 as LNHDA and CDR2 as SQIVND (reference sequence). The CDR3 has 15 amino acids. Trimming took off 1 base at V and 5 bases at J, with 12 bases between the two ends. The CDR3: CASSIAWGLDNEQFF. CDR3 nucleotides: TGTGCCAGTAGTATAGCGTGGGGGCTCGACAATGAGCAGTTCTTC.

The chain links TRBV5-1 to TRBJ1-4, with D unclear. This CDR3 has 15 residues. Germline V gene lookup returns CDR1 SGHRS and CDR2 YFSETQ. V was clipped by 3 bases and J by 3 bases, with 12 bases between them. CDR3 residues: CASSYQWAANEKLFF. The CDR3 nucleotides read TGCGCCAGCAGCTATCAGTGGGCAGCTAATGAAAAACTGTTTTTT.

The table lists this clone with a count of one. J is TRBJ1-1 and V is TRBV9; tentatively, D is TRBD1 (6 bases). The CDR3 is 15 residues long. V dropped 3 bases and J dropped 4 bases, with 16 bases sitting between them. The V gene's germline CDR1 is SGDLS and CDR2 YYNGEE. The CDR3 bases are TGTGCCAGCAGCGCCACAGCGACAGGTCTCACTGAAGCTTTCTTT. This codes for CASSATATGLTEAFF.

The chain has TRBV4-3 and TRBJ2-7; perhaps TRBD2 as D (5 bases). From germline, CDR1 is LGHNA and CDR2 YSLEER. Trimming cost V 0 bases and J 6 bases, with 15 bases left between them. There are 15 residues in the CDR3. The CDR3 loop reads CASSQDLRLASEQYF. The CDR3 DNA reads TGCGCCAGCAGCCAAGATCTCAGGCTAGCTAGCGAGCAGTACTTC.